A selection of T cell receptor beta chains follows, all from one sample in a study of CD8+CD57+ T cells in acquired aplastic anemia. TCRdb recomputed calls from the reads with MiXCR, one row per CDR3 protein. Altogether 200,000 or so distinct CDR3 sequences are present, nearly 50% being singletons, with the ten largest covering around 8.8%. Sequencing was carried out using sorted CD4+, CD8+, or CD8+CD57+ T cells (not recorded which) from PBMCs. These receptors all come from a human donor with aplastic anemia. Both conserved end residues are trimmed from each CDR3.

SVSETGRTEAF TRBJ1-1 TRBV29-1
ASSHPWEGTEAF TRBJ1-1 TRBV5-5
ASSEPALLREQY TRBJ2-7 TRBV2
ASDRGGSTDTQY TRBJ2-3 TRBV12-5
ASSQDKGGTLH TRBJ1-6 TRBV14
ASSLPPTGELF TRBJ2-2 TRBV6-2/TRBV6-3
AWRFHDGSPY TRBJ2-3 TRBV30
ATHEGTDILTQY TRBJ2-5 TRBV10-3
ASSYSDGPYEQY TRBJ2-7 TRBV6-5
AISRQGVNTIY TRBJ1-3 TRBV10-3
ASAGGPSSYNEQF TRBJ2-1 TRBV19
ASSPFSSSYEQY TRBJ2-7 TRBV11-2
SASRAGADSPLH TRBJ1-6 TRBV20-1
ASSQDLTAGGNQPQH TRBJ1-5 TRBV4-1
SARDWTRDNEQF TRBJ2-1 TRBV20-1
AWSGSLDSYEQY TRBJ2-7 TRBV30
SVVASYEQY TRBJ2-7 TRBV29-1
ASSYANRQKDTTEAF TRBJ1-1 TRBV6-5
SVVQEGKYEQY TRBJ2-7 TRBV29-1
ASSSRDTGIQAF TRBJ1-1 TRBV7-2
AIGTGGYT TRBJ1-2 TRBV24-1
ATSRDERFGYT TRBJ1-2 TRBV15
ASSPGGSYYGYT TRBJ1-2 TRBV7-9
ASSLAVGYQY TRBJ2-4 TRBV7-2
AISERATLGDEQY TRBJ2-7 TRBV10-3
ASSLGLAVPF TRBJ2-1 TRBV5-5
AWSVNWSGYT TRBJ1-2 TRBV30
ASSVGGARGYT TRBJ1-2 TRBV25-1
ASQRDGYGYT TRBJ1-2 TRBV7-9
SARPLAGGIEQY TRBJ2-7 TRBV20-1
ASSEARGRESGANVLT TRBJ2-6 TRBV2
ASSCRGRYEQY TRBJ2-7 TRBV7-3
ASSPNTGNEKLF TRBJ1-4 TRBV18
AISSYLNSPLH TRBJ1-6 TRBV10-3
ASSSGVNYEQY TRBJ2-7 TRBV7-9
ATRASGCTGELF TRBJ2-2 TRBV24-1
TSAITDTQY TRBJ2-3 TRBV19
ASSTGTGKETQY TRBJ2-5 TRBV5-6
ATSSYSAGTSTDTQY TRBJ2-3 TRBV15
ASSSGGRRVSETQY TRBJ2-5 TRBV5-4
SVGEGGNYGYT TRBJ1-2 TRBV29-1
ASSGVSNTGELF TRBJ2-2 TRBV5-1
ASSLTALADNEQF TRBJ2-1 TRBV7-3
ASRIVAEDNEQF TRBJ2-1 TRBV11-2
ASSVKTPKQY TRBJ2-7 TRBV9
ALRAITDTQY TRBJ2-3 TRBV20-1
ATSSGGYEDQPQH TRBJ1-5 TRBV15
ATSAGDVRTGELF TRBJ2-2 TRBV24-1
ASSESWASGGY TRBJ2-7 TRBV10-2
AWSIPPGTWNEQY TRBJ2-7 TRBV30
ASSQSVGLSNEQF TRBJ2-1 TRBV2
AIREEVDWPYEQY TRBJ2-7 TRBV10-3
SARFPGELNRNTEAF TRBJ1-1 TRBV20-1
ASSIVSAGNT TRBJ1-2 TRBV19
ASSLTVNTEAF TRBJ1-1 TRBV7-2
SAGTGGYEQY TRBJ2-7 TRBV20-1
SARGTGGDGYT TRBJ1-2 TRBV20-1
ASSRGGWTGFTDTQY TRBJ2-3 TRBV19
ASSADPRDARNIQY TRBJ2-4 TRBV9